The subject of this entry is one T cell receptor beta chain. The germline V gene has CDR1 SGHRS and CDR2 YFSETQ. J gave up 8 bases and V 0 bases, and 10 bases lay outside the gene matches. The CDR3 has 15 amino acids. The sample comes from a study of blood T cell repertoires in COVID-19. On the study more broadly: The samples span acute and convalescent COVID-19 from the United States, Italy and Spain. PBMCs, B-cell-depleted T cells, or T cells were the source of the cDNA or gDNA that made up the material.

In the authors' workflow: Reference gene primer amplification yielded estimated nucleated cell counts. Using immunoSEQ multiplex PCR, the repertoire was profiled, and TCRdb retains in-frame clones only, with some absent. V, J and clone size are taken as reported in that table, and D and trimming were inferred from the DNA itself. Of 110,000 or so clones in the sample, about 90% were seen once. The receptor was isolated from a man aged 65 to 85 who had recovered from COVID-19. The chain joins TRBV5-1 to TRBJ1-2; 7 bases line up with TRBD1. Input material: peripheral blood. In DNA, the CDR3 is TGCGCCAGCAGCTTGGACAACAGGGGAGTTGACGGCTACACCTTC. This gives the protein CASSLDNRGVDGYTF.